This TCR beta chain stems from a study of T cell responses to AZD1222 COVID-19 vaccine. CDR3 size: 16 residues. V lost 2 bases and J lost 2; bases outside the gene matches: 2. CDR1 is MNHEY and CDR2 is SVGAGI in the germline V gene. Profiled with immunoSEQ multiplex PCR; TCRdb holds only in-frame clones, not every one. Of about 120,000 clones in the sample, around 92% are singletons; the top ten hold 3.5% to 5%. This receptor was obtained from an adult in good health. The V call is TRBV6-5, the J call TRBJ2-1, with TRBD2 identical over 11 bases. The specimen was peripheral blood, collected on day 0 of AZD1222 vaccination. CDR3 DNA sequence: TGTGCCAGCAGTTACGGTAGCGGGAGGGCCTACAATGAGCAGTTCTTC. Translating gives CASSYGSGRAYNEQFF.